This section outlines one TCR beta chain sequence together with its context. This specimen comes from a study of cytomegalovirus exposure and HLA in healthy donors. Primers for the PCR totalled 60 Vbeta and 13 Jbeta. Libraries were prepared by immunoSEQ multiplex PCR; TCRdb keeps only in-frame clonotypes and omits some of them. The top ten clones hold about 4.9% of a sample with 170,000 or so clones, under 85% of them seen once. From germline, CDR1 is SGHRS and CDR2 YFSETQ. CDR3 size: 16 residues. Trimming took 5 bases from V and 5 from J; bases not matched to a gene: 15. The rearrangement joins TRBV5-1 to TRBJ2-7, with TRBD1 matching 8 bases. The source material was PBMCs. The TCR was taken from a young man in good health and CMV-seronegative. CDR3 in amino acids: CASSPVAPAGGHEQYF. DNA for the CDR3: TGCGCCAGCAGTCCTGTCGCCCCCGCAGGGGGCCACGAGCAGTACTTC.